The 20 T cell receptor beta chains listed next were all sequenced from one sample in a study. Via MiXCR, TCRdb re-called the RT-PCR reads, giving one row per CDR3 protein. The table records fewer than 800,000 distinct CDR3 sequences, approximately 15% of them present only once. The sample comprised memory CD4+ T cells from blood. Every receptor here comes from a female donor in good health, serving as a healthy control.

This clonotype was seen a handful of times. The chain links TRBV7-2 to TRBJ2-3; the D call may be TRBD1 or TRBD2 (5 bases each). The CDR3 spans 17 residues. CDR1 SGHTA and CDR2 FQGNSA come from the germline V gene. Trimming left V 4 bases short and J 1 base short, with 18 bases between. For the CDR3, the DNA is TGTGCCAGCAGCTCCCTGGGGCCGGGTAGCGGCACAGATACGCAGTATTTT. Translating it yields CASSSLGPGSGTDTQYF.

This CDR3 reads CASSLGVASGRPPLIYEQYF. The CDR3 region has the DNA TGCGCCAGCAGCTTGGGGGTGGCTAGCGGGAGGCCCCCCCTGATCTACGAGCAGTACTTC. V usage is TRBV5-1 and J usage is TRBJ2-7, with 11 bases matching TRBD2. V was clipped by 0 bases and J by 3 bases; unmatched bases: 17. This CDR3 is built from 20 residues. Germline V lookup: CDR1 SGHRS, CDR2 YFSETQ.

This clonotype was picked up a small number of times. The chain recombines TRBV7-2 with TRBJ2-6, with D uncertain. Trimming shortened V by 5 bases and J by 6 bases, and 11 bases separated the two germline ends. There are 14 residues in the CDR3. Germline V CDR1 and CDR2: SGHTA, FQGNSA. The CDR3: CASSAPLEANVLTF. The CDR3 region has the DNA TGTGCCAGCAGCGCCCCCCTCGAGGCCAACGTCCTGACTTTC.

This clonotype was detected ten times or more. The chain couples TRBV11-2 to TRBJ2-7; D unclear. The CDR3 is 12 residues long. Germline V lookup: CDR1 SGHAT, CDR2 FQNNGV. Between the trimmed V and J ends, which lost 6 bases and 4 bases, there was a span of 10 bases. DNA of the CDR3: TGTGCCAGCAGTTCTCGACCTTACGAGCAGTACTTC. Protein: CASSSRPYEQYF.

Only a few counts were recorded for this clonotype. One junction end disagrees with the germline gene, perhaps due to a read error. V gene TRBV6-5 combines with J gene TRBJ1-1, with D tentatively TRBD1 (6 bases). This CDR3 spans 14 amino acids. Germline V gene lookup returns CDR1 MNHEY and CDR2 SVGAGI. The chain's CDR3 is CASSSQGRFTEVFF. The CDR3 nucleotides read TGTGCCAGCAGTTCTCAGGGGCGGTTCACTGAAGTTTTCTTT.

The chain uses TRBV6-6 and TRBJ1-2; the D gene is possibly TRBD1 (6 bases). The CDR3 consists of 15 residues. Germline V gene data show CDR1 as MNHNY and CDR2 as SVGAGI (reference sequence). V was shortened by 7 bases and J by 5 bases, with 20 bases between the two germline ends. CDR3 sequence (DNA): TGTGCCAGCACCTTCCACCAGGGGACCTCTTATGGCTACACCTTC. Translated, it gives CASTFHQGTSYGYTF.

This chain links TRBV18 with TRBJ1-1; 7 bases are a match to TRBD1. CDR1 KGHSH and CDR2 LQKENI come from the germline V gene. The CDR3 loop spans 15 amino acids. Trimming took 3 bases from V and 1 from J; bases not matched to a gene: 5. CDR3 coding DNA: TGTGCCAGCTCACCGGGACAGCTTACGAACACTGAAGCTTTCTTT. It specifies CASSPGQLTNTEAFF. The variable domain in full, with the rest retrieved from reference TRBV18 and TRBJ1-1, is NAGVMQNPRHLVRRRGQEARLRCSPMKGHSHVYWYRQLPEEGLKFMVYLQKENIIDESGMPKERFSAEFPKEGPSILRIQQVVRGDSAAYFCASSPGQLTNTEAFFGQGTRLTVV.

This clonotype was seen more than once but under ten times. V is TRBV11-2 and J is TRBJ2-7; 7 nucleotides agree with TRBD2. The germline CDR1 and CDR2 sequences are SGHAT and FQNNGV. V lost 0 bases and J lost 4; bases outside the gene matches: 6. This CDR3 is 15 amino acids long. This chain's CDR3 is CASSLEVGGPYEQYF. The CDR3, as DNA: TGTGCCAGCAGCTTAGAGGTGGGAGGGCCTTACGAGCAGTACTTC.

This clonotype has a handful of counts. The CDR3 sequence: CAISDAYEQYF. The CDR3, as DNA: TGTGCCATCAGCGACGCCTACGAGCAGTACTTC. The chain employs TRBV10-3 and TRBJ2-7; no clear D gene. The CDR3 totals 11 residues. Looked up from germline, CDR1 is ENHRY and CDR2 is SYGVKD. V was pared by 6 bases and J by 2 bases, with 5 bases between.

This clonotype was detected ten times or more. The rearrangement joins TRBV11-3 to TRBJ2-1; 8 positions match TRBD2. J gave up 3 bases and V 4 bases, and 8 bases lay outside the gene matches. Germline V gene data show CDR1 as SGHNT and CDR2 as YENEEA. This CDR3 spans 16 amino acids. As DNA, the CDR3 is TGTGCCAGCAGCTCCCGGGCGGGAGGCGTCTACAATGAGCAGTTCTTC. Translated: CASSSRAGGVYNEQFF. Full variable domain (outside the CDR3, taken from reference TRBV11-3 and TRBJ2-1): EAGVVQSPRYKIIEKKQPVAFWCNPISGHNTLYWYLQNLGQGPELLIRYENEEAVDDSQLPKDRFSAERLKGVDSTLKIQPAELGDSAVYLCASSSRAGGVYNEQFFGPGTRLTVL.

V is TRBV20-1 and J is TRBJ2-1; 7 nucleotides line up with TRBD2. V gave up 4 bases and J gave up 2 bases; unmatched junction bases: 8. CDR3 length: 15 residues. The germline gives CDR1 DFQATT, CDR2 SNEGSKA (reference sequence). The CDR3 DNA reads TGCAGTGCTACCGTAGCGGGCGCTACCTACAATGAGCAGTTCTTC. It codes for CSATVAGATYNEQFF.

This clonotype was counted many times. The chain is built from TRBV12-3 or TRBV12-4 and TRBJ1-2; possibly TRBD1 for D (5 bases). CDR3 length: 11 residues. V was pared by 10 bases and J by 6 bases, with 12 bases between. The CDR3 reads CANGRGDGYTF. CDR3 DNA: TGTGCCAACGGCCGGGGCGATGGCTACACCTTC.

The V and J genes are TRBV3-1 and TRBJ2-7, with 16 bases identical to TRBD2. Germline V CDR1 and CDR2: LGHDT, YNNKEL (reference sequence). Trimming cost V 4 bases and J 11 bases; bases outside gene matches: 8. CDR3 length equals 15 residues. The CDR3 protein is CASSPPGLAGGLKYF. CDR3 nucleotides: TGTGCCAGCAGCCCACCGGGACTAGCGGGAGGGCTTAAGTACTTC.

There are a few counts of this clonotype. The genes are TRBV6-2 or TRBV6-3 and TRBJ2-1; maybe TRBD2 (6 bases). The germline V gene has CDR1 MNHEY and CDR2 SVGEGT. The CDR3 runs 12 residues. V was shortened by 7 bases and J by 14 bases, with 18 bases between the two germline ends. This CDR3 reads CASTDYREPKFF. CDR3 bases: TGTGCCAGCACGGATTACCGGGAGCCCAAGTTCTTC.

This clonotype has at least ten counts. The chain recombines TRBV5-1 with TRBJ2-5, with D possibly being TRBD1 or TRBD2 (5 bases each). The CDR3 covers 15 residues. Germline CDR1 is SGHRS and CDR2 is YFSETQ. Trimming removed 3 bases from V and 5 bases from J, with 17 bases in between. CDR3 bases: TGCGCCAGCAGCTCTGGTACCGGGACGGTGGAGACCCAGTACTTC. Protein sequence: CASSSGTGTVETQYF.

The table lists this clonotype with a few counts. V is TRBV5-1 and J is TRBJ2-7; D is unresolved. From germline, CDR1 is SGHRS and CDR2 YFSETQ. Between the trimmed V and J ends, which lost 0 bases and 0 bases, there was a span of 10 bases. The CDR3 is 15 residues long. The CDR3 reads CASSLDPGSSYEQYF. The CDR3 DNA is TGCGCCAGCAGCTTGGATCCAGGTAGCTCCTACGAGCAGTACTTC.

This clonotype was recorded a few times. V and J are TRBV20-1 and TRBJ2-7; the D gene is possibly TRBD2 (6 bases). With 5 bases removed from V and 0 bases from J, the gap between germline ends came to 11 bases. Per germline, CDR1 DFQATT and CDR2 SNEGSKA (reference sequence). CDR3 length: 13 residues. The CDR3 nucleotides read TGCAGTGCTTGGGACTTCGACTCCTACGAGCAGTACTTC. Its protein product is CSAWDFDSYEQYF.

This clonotype was counted many times. The CDR3 DNA reads TGTGCCAGCAGCTTATCTTGGGGGGCTGGAAACACCATATATTTT. Its translation: CASSLSWGAGNTIYF. J is TRBJ1-3 and V is TRBV7-8, with D perhaps TRBD1 (5 bases). Germline-derived CDR1 and CDR2 are SGHVS and FQNEAQ. Deletions cut 2 bases from V and 2 bases from J, with 10 bases between. The CDR3 has 15 amino acids. The whole variable domain, remainder taken from reference TRBV7-8 and TRBJ1-3, is GAGVSQSPRYKVAKRGQDVALRCDPISGHVSLFWYQQALGQGPEFLTYFQNEAQLDKSGLPSDRFFAERPEGSVSTLKIQRTQQEDSAVYLCASSLSWGAGNTIYFGEGSWLTVV.

The chain has TRBV4-3 and TRBJ1-2; possibly TRBD1 for D (6 bases). The CDR3 has 15 amino acids. Germline CDR1 is LGHNA and CDR2 is YSLEER. V dropped 3 bases and J dropped 5 bases, with 16 bases sitting between them. Here the CDR3 reads CASSQEGQPRYGYTF. CDR3 bases: TGCGCCAGCAGCCAGGAAGGACAGCCGAGGTATGGCTACACCTTC.

This clonotype showed up many times. The chain carries TRBV20-1 and TRBJ2-2; 7 nucleotides match TRBD1. The germline V gene has CDR1 DFQATT and CDR2 SNEGSKA (reference sequence). With 3 bases clipped from V and 4 bases from J, the junction kept 11 bases outside the gene matches. The CDR3 is made up of 16 amino acids. CDR3 residues: CSASPIDRVGTGELFF. The CDR3 region has the DNA TGCAGTGCTAGCCCAATTGACAGGGTCGGCACCGGGGAGCTGTTTTTT.